This T cell receptor beta chain stems from a study of blood T cell repertoires in COVID-19. Study information: COVID-19 samples collected from the United States, Italy and Spain covered acute and convalescent phases. Sample material is recorded as cDNA or gDNA derived from T cells, B-cell-depleted T cells, or PBMCs.

Some clones are missing from TCRdb's copy, which holds only in-frame ones; the method was immunoSEQ multiplex PCR. The sample contains under 140,000 clones, about four fifths of which appear only once. CDR1 SGHTA and CDR2 FQGTGA come from the germline V gene. CDR3 size: 14 residues. V shed 1 base and J shed 5 bases, with 11 bases lying between them. V gene TRBV7-3 combines with J gene TRBJ1-2; D not certain. This clonotype was obtained from a woman aged 55-69 years with acute or convalescent COVID-19. The sequenced sample consisted of peripheral blood. DNA of the CDR3: TGTGCCAGCAGCTTAAAGGTGGGGAGTTATGGCTACACCTTC. Translation: CASSLKVGSYGYTF.